This entry lists 6 T cell receptor beta chains sequenced from one sample in a study of OX40 agonist ivuxolimab in advanced cancers. TCRdb keeps only in-frame clones here, not all; method: immunoSEQ multiplex PCR. The table shows some 69,000 clones, with over 75% occurring only once. This material consisted of CD4+ or CD8+ T cells sorted from blood, taken in a trial of the OX40 agonist ivuxolimab. Source of these receptors: an adult with an advanced solid tumor such as melanoma, head and neck, liver or kidney cancer.

This sequence joins TRBV7-2 and TRBJ2-5; maybe TRBD2 (6 bases). Trimming removed 5 bases at V and 5 bases at J, with 15 bases between. The CDR3 is 14 residues long. Germline CDR1 and CDR2: SGHTA and FQGNSA. CDR3 nucleotide sequence: TGTGCCAGCAGCCGGACTATTACGGCGGAGACCCAGTACTTC. Its translation: CASSRTITAETQYF.

The chain combines TRBV25-1 with TRBJ1-6, with 7 bases fitting TRBD1. The CDR3 sequence is 15 residues long. The V gene end was trimmed by 3 bases and the J gene end by 7 bases; junction bases not matched to a gene: 6. Germline lookup yields CDR1 MGHDK and CDR2 SYGVNS. This CDR3 is CASSDYRGGNSPLHF. The DNA for the CDR3 is TGTGCCAGCAGTGATTACAGGGGAGGAAATTCACCCCTCCACTTT. The full variable domain, in which reference TRBV25-1 and TRBJ1-6 provide the parts outside the CDR3, is EADIYQTPRYLVIGTGKKITLECSQTMGHDKMYWYQQDPGMELHLIHYSYGVNSTEKGDLSSESTVSRIRTEHFPLTLESARPSHTSQYLCASSDYRGGNSPLHFGNGTRLTVT.

The chain is built from TRBV29-1 and TRBJ1-1; the D gene is possibly TRBD1 (5 bases). The V gene's germline CDR1 is SQVTM and CDR2 ANQGSEA. V gave up 4 bases and J gave up 2 bases, with 11 bases separating them. The CDR3 is made up of 13 amino acids. The CDR3 nucleotides are TGCAGCGTTGTGGGGACTTCCAACACTGAAGCTTTCTTT. Translated: CSVVGTSNTEAFF. Full variable domain (outside the CDR3, taken from reference TRBV29-1 and TRBJ1-1): SAVISQKPSRDICQRGTSLTIQCQVDSQVTMMFWYRQQPGQSLTLIATANQGSEATYESGFVIDKFPISRPNLTFSTLTVSNMSPEDSSIYLCSVVGTSNTEAFFGQGTRLTVV.

This clone has a handful of counts. For the CDR3, the DNA is TGTGCCAGCAGTTTGTCGTTGGGGGCTCAGCCCCAGCATTTT. Its translation: CASSLSLGAQPQHF. J is TRBJ1-5 and V is TRBV28; tentative D call: TRBD1 (6 bases). The CDR3 runs 14 residues. Trimming left V 3 bases short and J 6 bases short, with 12 bases between. Germline assignment: CDR1 MDHEN and CDR2 SYDVKM.

V gene TRBV7-2 combines with J gene TRBJ2-4, with 8 bases fitting TRBD2. The V and J ends lost 5 bases and 7 bases, in that order; junction bases with no gene match: 13. Germline V gives CDR1 SGHTA, CDR2 FQGNSA. This CDR3 is built from 16 residues. CDR3 in amino acids: CASSPQKQRERNIQYF. The CDR3, as DNA: TGTGCCAGCAGCCCACAAAAACAGCGGGAGAGGAACATTCAGTACTTC.

This clone was seen just once. The chain uses TRBV28 and TRBJ2-1; 9 bases map to TRBD2. Trimming took 5 bases from V and 3 from J; bases not matched to a gene: 2. This CDR3 spans 14 amino acids. CDR1 MDHEN and CDR2 SYDVKM come from the germline V gene. This CDR3 reads CASSPSGNYNEQFF. CDR3 nucleotides: TGTGCCAGCAGTCCTAGCGGGAACTACAATGAGCAGTTCTTC.